Sequencing of this TCR beta chain was carried out in a study of identical twins listed by TCRdb under 2016. For the wider study: To test whether fetal clonotypes persist, the study used deep sequencing on TCR alpha and beta repertoires from monozygotic twins, unrelated adults of various ages, and cord blood. To rule out contamination, replicate twin experiments were performed at different times with different library preparation protocols. General conclusions and limits of the study: Out-of-frame TCR alpha sharing in monozygotic twins was systematically underestimated by recombination models, whereas sharing between unrelated individuals was in agreement with the recombination models. Abundant cord blood beta clonotypes carried fewer insertions; young adult naive repertoires showed a weaker similar trend, while memory repertoires showed none. The excess sharing between twins in beta out-of-frame sequences was weaker because fewer shared sequences reduced the signal-to-noise ratio. Compared with coincidental sharing between unrelated individuals, an excess of low generation-probability sequences was observed among out-of-frame TCR alpha sequences shared between twins. Invariant T cells such as MAIT and iNKT could partly confound zero-insertion analyses, although diverse VJ usage argued against such confounding for most clonotypes. Conclusions relied on cross-sectional statistical analysis, since the same donors could not be followed over many years.

Every donor was a healthy Caucasian. The researchers also sequenced three unrelated adults who were not twins: a male aged 18 to 30, a male aged 50 to 60, and a female aged 50 to 60. Miltenyi CD45RO+ enrichment and human naive T-cell isolation kits were used to isolate memory (CD45RO+) and naive T cells from PBMC. Note on this clonotype: What antigen it recognizes has not been identified. Qualities for individual bases were not recorded, and no much larger clone is one base off.

Library construction relied on 5' RACE. Reads for this sample came from an Illumina HiSeq 2000. A universal primer binding site was added through template switching, and the final cDNA carried a unique molecular identifier so that TCR cDNA molecules could be counted accurately. Specific primers in the conserved constant-segment region were used to synthesize first-strand cDNA for the TCR alpha and beta chains. To control for contamination, every cDNA library carried two barcodes: a SMART-Mk sample barcode plus Illumina barcodes. TruSeq adapter sequences and Illumina sample barcodes were added in two successive PCR steps. Sequencing of the TCR alpha and beta cDNA libraries was done on the Illumina HiSeq platform using custom primers. The paper's processing steps were these. Raw reads were processed with MiGEC to extract unique molecular identifiers, and MiXCR was used to determine CDR3 positions. For each individual, recombination models were inferred using an EM algorithm with the repgenHMM and IGoR tools. The tcR package in R was used for shared clonotype analysis, with sharing normalized by the product of cloneset sizes. To study raw recombination free of thymic and clonal selection effects, out-of-frame nonproductive sequences were analyzed. TCRdb's own reprocessing of the public reads used fastp at Q25 and MiXCR and kept productive beta chains. Rows with a matching CDR3 protein are joined into one entry that keeps the most common DNA and genes. V and J calls and clone size were set by TCRdb, not the authors. The sample includes 410,000 or so distinct CDR3 sequences, with less than 20% observed a single time. The top ten clonotypes cover approximately 12% of the sample.

CDR1 MNHEY and CDR2 SVGEGT were looked up in the germline V gene. The CDR3, from cysteine to phenylalanine, totals 11 residues. The kept DNA is CDR3 alone, 33 bases in frame from the first base. V is clipped by 5 bases and J by 6 bases, and the sequence between their germline boundaries is 5 bases long. This TCR derives from a man aged 50-60 years in good health. The V and J segments used are TRBV6-2 or TRBV6-3 and TRBJ2-1; there is no confident call for the D gene. Input material: naive T cells sorted from blood. The sample's cell subset or site label, decoded: cells isolated with a human naive T-cell isolation kit. The CDR3 has the sequence CASSQANEQFF. The DNA sequence is given as TGTGCCAGCAGTCAGGCCAATGAGCAGTTCTTC.